These 30 T cell receptor beta chains originate from one sample sequenced in a study of shared clonotypes between healthy human individuals. Only in-frame clones appear in the TCRdb table, and some are missing; sequencing was by immunoSEQ multiplex PCR. The sample shows some 380,000 clones, about 96% of them seen only once. The specimen sequenced was memory CD8+ T cells sorted from blood. Subset described: CD45RO+ cells pooled with CCR7-negative TemRA cells. Source of these receptors: a man in his thirties or forties in good health.

On this clone itself: The same CDR3 arises from other DNA sequences in this sample as well. This sequence joins TRBV5-1 and TRBJ2-3, with D unresolved. This CDR3 has 14 amino acids. Germline-derived CDR1 and CDR2 are SGHRS and YFSETQ. V dropped 0 bases and J dropped 0 bases, with 5 bases sitting between them. The CDR3 DNA reads TGCGCCAGCAGCTTGGCGGGTAGCACAGATACGCAGTATTTT. This gives the protein CASSLAGSTDTQYF.

The chain has TRBV21-1 and TRBJ1-2; the tabulated D call, TRBD1, remains unverified against the DNA. TRBV21-1 is a pseudogene segment. This CDR3 has 16 amino acids. CDR3 loop: CASSNSPGQGNYGYTF. In nucleotides, the CDR3 is TGTGCCAGCAGCAATTCTCCGGGACAGGGGAACTATGGCTACACCTTC.

As to this clone: Other DNA sequences from this sample encode an identical CDR3 as well. The V gene is TRBV25-1, the J gene TRBJ2-1, with D perhaps matching TRBD2 (6 bases). Germline loops: CDR1 MGHDK, CDR2 SYGVNS. The CDR3 runs 15 residues. Deletions cut 2 bases from V and 0 bases from J, with 8 bases between. Here the CDR3 DNA reads TGTGCCAGCAGTGAACCCGGGAGCTCCTACAATGAGCAGTTCTTC. This translates into CASSEPGSSYNEQFF.

This chain joins TRBV5-6 and TRBJ1-2, with D possibly matching TRBD1 (6 bases). There are 12 residues in the CDR3. V gave up 5 bases and J gave up 8 bases, with 13 bases separating them. The V gene's germline CDR1 is SGHDT and CDR2 YYEEEE. Written as DNA, the CDR3 is TGTGCCAGCAGGGCAAACGGGGGCGGCTACACCTTC. Translating it yields CASRANGGGYTF.

The V and J genes are TRBV30 and TRBJ2-1; TRBD2 matches 10 bases. This CDR3 comprises 14 residues. In germline, CDR1 is GTSNPN, CDR2 SVGIG (reference sequence). V was pared by 0 bases and J by 8 bases, with 4 bases of the junction left unmatched. Written as DNA, the CDR3 is TGTGCCTGGAGTGTTGGGACTAGCGTGGATGAGCAGTTCTTC. The encoded protein is CAWSVGTSVDEQFF.

A word on this clone: Other DNA sequences in this specimen translate into the identical CDR3. Written as DNA, the CDR3 is TGTGCCTGGAGTGTATACTATGGCTACACCTTC. Its protein is CAWSVYYGYTF. V usage is TRBV30 and J usage is TRBJ1-2, with D unresolved. The germline V gene encodes CDR1 GTSNPN and CDR2 SVGIG (reference sequence). Trimming pared 0 bases from V and 3 bases from J, leaving 2 bases between. The CDR3 runs to 11 residues.

This clone was seen a single time. The V and J genes are TRBV4-2 and TRBJ1-1; no clear D. Germline assignment: CDR1 LGHNA and CDR2 YNFKEQ. The CDR3 extends over 13 amino acids. Trimming stripped 0 bases from V and 7 bases from J, with 9 bases between. The CDR3 DNA is TGTGCCAGCAGCCAAGAAAAGGTGGGTGAAGCTTTCTTT. Its translation is CASSQEKVGEAFF.

The chain links TRBV4-1 to TRBJ2-3; TRBD2 agrees at 7 bases. CDR1 is MGHRA and CDR2 is YSYEKL in the germline V gene. CDR3 length equals 15 residues. The V segment lost 5 bases and the J segment 0 bases; nucleotides outside the gene matches: 5. CDR3 bases: TGCGCCAGCAGCTTAACTAGCGCTAGCACAGATACGCAGTATTTT. Protein product: CASSLTSASTDTQYF.

The chain links TRBV5-1 to TRBJ2-3; 12 bases are shared with TRBD2. Germline V gives CDR1 SGHRS, CDR2 YFSETQ. The J segment lost 6 bases and the V segment lost 4 bases, leaving 3 bases of the junction unmatched. This CDR3 contains 14 residues. The CDR3 region is CASSRTSGADTQYF. CDR3 nucleotides: TGCGCCAGCAGCCGGACTAGCGGGGCCGATACGCAGTATTTT.

The chain has TRBV7-6 and TRBJ2-3, with 7 bases matching TRBD1. The CDR3 sequence is 18 residues long. V lost 2 bases, J lost 0 bases, and 11 bases stayed unmatched. Germline lookup yields CDR1 SGHVS and CDR2 FNYEAQ. The CDR3 nucleotides read TGTGCCAGCAGCTTAATTGGGACACAGGGGTATAGCACAGATACGCAGTATTTT. This translates into CASSLIGTQGYSTDTQYF. The full variable domain, completed using reference TRBV7-6 and TRBJ2-3, is GAGVSQSPRYKVTKRGQDVALRCDPISGHVSLYWYRQALGQGPEFLTYFNYEAQQDKSGLPNDRFSAERPEGSISTLTIQRTEQRDSAMYRCASSLIGTQGYSTDTQYFGPGTRLTVL.

The J gene is TRBJ2-7, the V gene TRBV5-1; 7 bases line up with TRBD2. With 0 bases clipped from V and 1 base from J, the junction kept 4 bases outside the gene matches. CDR3 size: 15 residues. From germline, CDR1 is SGHRS and CDR2 YFSETQ. CDR3 nucleotide sequence: TGCGCCAGCAGCTTGGACCTAGCGGATTCCTACGAGCAGTACTTC. Translation: CASSLDLADSYEQYF.

This clone was counted a single time. This CDR3 reads CASREKGTPNTGELFF. The CDR3 nucleotides are TGTGCCAGCAGGGAGAAGGGGACTCCGAACACCGGGGAGCTGTTTTTT. The chain uses TRBV2 and TRBJ2-2; TRBD2 is a possible D gene (6 bases). The CDR3 extends over 16 amino acids. CDR1 and CDR2 (germline): SNHLY, FYNNEI. Trimming stripped 6 bases from V and 0 bases from J, with 14 bases between.

The V and J genes are TRBV28 and TRBJ1-3, with a possible D match to TRBD1 (6 bases). CDR1 is MDHEN and CDR2 is SYDVKM in the germline V gene. This CDR3 is 15 amino acids long. V shed 6 bases and J shed 4 bases, with 16 bases lying between them. CDR3 bases: TGTGCCAGCAGCCCATTAGGGGGGAGAGGAAACACCATATATTTT. It specifies CASSPLGGRGNTIYF.

The chain recombines TRBV30 with TRBJ1-2, with D perhaps matching TRBD1 (5 bases). V shed 2 bases and J shed 6 bases, with 13 bases lying between them. Per germline, CDR1 GTSNPN and CDR2 SVGIG (reference sequence). The CDR3 extends over 13 amino acids. This CDR3 is CAWSPRGGNGYTF. CDR3 in DNA: TGTGCCTGGAGTCCCCGGGGGGGGAATGGCTACACCTTC.

Concerning this clone: The sample holds other DNA sequences that translate to the same CDR3. This rearrangement joins TRBV2 to TRBJ1-2; D gene ambiguous. CDR1 SNHLY and CDR2 FYNNEI come from the germline V gene. Trimming removed 2 bases from V and 1 base from J, with 5 bases in between. This CDR3 is built from 13 residues. The CDR3 DNA is TGTGCCAGCAGTGAAACCGGTAACTATGGCTACACCTTC. Amino acid sequence: CASSETGNYGYTF.

The rearrangement joins TRBV5-1 to TRBJ2-7, with D possibly matching TRBD1 (6 bases). V lost 6 bases and J lost 2, with 21 bases in between. Germline lookup yields CDR1 SGHRS and CDR2 YFSETQ. The CDR3 is 16 amino acids. Here the CDR3 reads CASTRRPGEGAYEQYF. The CDR3 coding sequence is TGCGCCAGCACCCGACGCCCAGGGGAAGGGGCCTACGAGCAGTACTTC.

The chain combines TRBV6-5 with TRBJ1-2; unclear D gene. There are 14 residues in the CDR3. The germline V gene encodes CDR1 MNHEY and CDR2 SVGAGI. V lost 2 bases and J 1 base, leaving 8 bases between the germline ends. This CDR3 reads CASSYQANNYGYTF. The CDR3 DNA is TGTGCCAGCAGTTACCAGGCCAATAACTATGGCTACACCTTC.

The chain recombines TRBV4-1 with TRBJ2-7; TRBD1 matches at 9 bases. The V segment lost 0 bases and the J segment 2 bases; nucleotides outside the gene matches: 5. Germline CDR1 MGHRA, CDR2 YSYEKL. This CDR3 is 16 amino acids long. CDR3 loop: CASSQDVQGAPYEQYF. The DNA of the CDR3 is TGCGCCAGCAGCCAAGATGTACAGGGGGCTCCCTACGAGCAGTACTTC.

V gene TRBV6-1 combines with J gene TRBJ1-2; D gene uncertain. CDR3 size: 11 residues. Between the trimmed V and J ends, which lost 9 bases and 4 bases, there was a span of 9 bases. Germline V CDR1 and CDR2: MNHNS, SASEGT. For the CDR3, the DNA is TGTGCCAGTACTTTAACCTATGGCTACACCTTC. Its protein is CASTLTYGYTF.

The V call is TRBV19, the J call TRBJ1-5; tentative D call: TRBD1 (5 bases). The CDR3 loop spans 14 amino acids. Germline CDR1 and CDR2: LNHDA and SQIVND (reference sequence). Between the trimmed V and J ends, which lost 3 bases and 5 bases, there was a span of 11 bases. CDR3: CASSMARDDQPQHF. DNA of the CDR3: TGTGCCAGTAGTATGGCCAGGGATGATCAGCCCCAGCATTTT.

In nucleotides, the CDR3 is TGCAGCGTTGTTTCCGGACACTATGGCTACACCTTC. Its protein is CSVVSGHYGYTF. This sequence joins TRBV29-1 and TRBJ1-2; D is ambiguous. Germline V gene sequence: CDR1 SQVTM, CDR2 ANQGSEA. There are 12 residues in the CDR3. V was cut by 4 bases and J by 3 bases, with 9 bases left in between. Full variable domain (missing parts from reference TRBV29-1 and TRBJ1-2): SAVISQKPSRDICQRGTSLTIQCQVDSQVTMMFWYRQQPGQSLTLIATANQGSEATYESGFVIDKFPISRPNLTFSTLTVSNMSPEDSSIYLCSVVSGHYGYTFGSGTRLTVV.

The V and J genes are TRBV6-1 and TRBJ2-3; 7 bases map to TRBD2. Germline V gene data show CDR1 as MNHNS and CDR2 as SASEGT. This CDR3 has 17 amino acids. V shed 2 bases and J 2 bases; nucleotides not matched to a gene: 10. The CDR3 coding sequence is TGTGCCAGCAGTGAAAGGCTAACTAGCGTCCCCACAGATACGCAGTATTTT. This gives the protein CASSERLTSVPTDTQYF.

The rearrangement links TRBV29-1 to TRBJ2-7; D is unresolved. The CDR3 runs to 12 residues. Trimming cost V 7 bases and J 7 bases, with 17 bases left between them. The germline V gene has CDR1 SQVTM and CDR2 ANQGSEA. This CDR3 is CSGESNNGEQYF. In nucleotides, the CDR3 is TGCAGCGGCGAAAGTAACAACGGGGAGCAGTACTTC.

With respect to this clone: The sample contains more than one DNA sequence encoding this CDR3. The V call is TRBV5-4, the J call TRBJ2-7; perhaps TRBD1 as D (5 bases). Trimming cost V 0 bases and J 7 bases, with 8 bases left between them. Germline values: CDR1 SGHNT, CDR2 YYREEE (reference sequence). CDR3 length: 12 amino acids. The CDR3 DNA reads as TGTGCCAGCAGCTTGGCAGGGTTGGAGCAGTACTTC. Amino acids: CASSLAGLEQYF.

The chain uses TRBV5-5 and TRBJ2-7; tentatively, D is TRBD1 (6 bases). The V end lost 0 bases, the J end lost 7 bases, and 8 bases lay between the germline ends. The CDR3 contains 12 residues. Germline V lookup: CDR1 SGHKS, CDR2 YYEKEE (reference sequence). The CDR3: CASSLEGVEQYF. The CDR3 nucleotides are TGTGCCAGCAGCTTGGAGGGGGTGGAGCAGTACTTC.

A single count supports this clone. The chain combines TRBV6-1 with TRBJ2-2; perhaps TRBD1 as D (10 bases). The CDR3 totals 18 residues. V lost 4 bases and J lost 6, with 24 bases in between. Germline loops: CDR1 MNHNS, CDR2 SASEGT. CDR3 sequence: CASSARQGAGGGSGELFF. The CDR3 bases are TGTGCCAGCAGTGCCCGACAGGGGGCGGGAGGGGGGTCCGGGGAGCTGTTTTTT.

The rearrangement links TRBV5-1 to TRBJ2-2; 8 bases are a match to TRBD2. The CDR3 is 17 residues long. V was pared by 4 bases and J by 3 bases, with 11 bases of the junction left unmatched. CDR1 and CDR2 (germline): SGHRS, YFSETQ. The CDR3 DNA sequence: TGCGCCAGCAGCGAGTATGTAGGACTAGCTTACACCGGGGAGCTGTTTTTT. Protein sequence: CASSEYVGLAYTGELFF. Full variable domain (rest looked up from reference TRBV5-1 and TRBJ2-2): KAGVTQTPRYLIKTRGQQVTLSCSPISGHRSVSWYQQTPGQGLQFLFEYFSETQRNKGNFPGRFSGRQFSNSRSEMNVSTLELGDSALYLCASSEYVGLAYTGELFFGEGSRLTVL.

This clone appeared a few times. J is TRBJ2-1 and V is TRBV28; 12 nucleotides line up with TRBD2. The ends lost 4 bases at V and 14 bases at J; junction bases unmatched: 3. From germline, CDR1 is MDHEN and CDR2 SYDVKM. The CDR3 has 12 amino acids. CDR3 nucleotide sequence: TGTGCCAGCAGTTCCAGACTAGCGGGAGAGTTCTTC. Protein sequence: CASSSRLAGEFF.

This chain connects TRBV5-4 to TRBJ2-7; D not certain. Trimming shortened V by 2 bases and J by 1 base, and 7 bases separated the two germline ends. The CDR3 has 13 amino acids. Germline lookup yields CDR1 SGHNT and CDR2 YYREEE (reference sequence). The CDR3 region has the DNA TGTGCCAGCAGCTTTGTCGGATCCTACGAGCAGTACTTC. It encodes CASSFVGSYEQYF.

The V call is TRBV6-5, the J call TRBJ1-2, with a weak D call TRBD1 (5 bases). The CDR3 consists of 15 residues. V dropped 4 bases and J dropped 6 bases, with 18 bases sitting between them. Per the germline V gene, CDR1 is MNHEY and CDR2 is SVGAGI. CDR3 nucleotides: TGTGCCAGCAGTTCCGAAAGTCGGGGGGTTAATGGCTACACCTTC. It encodes CASSSESRGVNGYTF.